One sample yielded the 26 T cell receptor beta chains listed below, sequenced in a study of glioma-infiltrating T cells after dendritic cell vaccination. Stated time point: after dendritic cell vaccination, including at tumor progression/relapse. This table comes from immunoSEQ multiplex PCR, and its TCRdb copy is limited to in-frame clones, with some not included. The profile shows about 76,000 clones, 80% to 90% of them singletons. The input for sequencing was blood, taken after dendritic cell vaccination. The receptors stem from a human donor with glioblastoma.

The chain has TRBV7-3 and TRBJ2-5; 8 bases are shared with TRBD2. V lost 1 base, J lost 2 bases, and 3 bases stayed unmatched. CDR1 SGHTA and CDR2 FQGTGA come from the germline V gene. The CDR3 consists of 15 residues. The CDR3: CASSLSGTRQETQYF. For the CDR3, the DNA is TGTGCCAGCAGCTTAAGTGGGACTAGACAAGAGACCCAGTACTTC.

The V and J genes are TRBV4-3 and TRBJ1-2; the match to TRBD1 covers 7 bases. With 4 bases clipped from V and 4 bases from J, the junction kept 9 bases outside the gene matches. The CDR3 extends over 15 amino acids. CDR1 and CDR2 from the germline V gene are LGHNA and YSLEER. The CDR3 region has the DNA TGCGCCAGCAGCCCCAGACAGGGTGTGGGCTATGGCTACACCTTC. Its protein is CASSPRQGVGYGYTF.

The CDR3 sequence: CASSPQSGDNEQFF. In nucleotides, the CDR3 is TGCGCCAGCAGCCCCCAGTCCGGGGACAATGAGCAGTTCTTC. J is TRBJ2-1 and V is TRBV5-1; TRBD2 might be the D (5 bases). Germline CDR1 and CDR2: SGHRS and YFSETQ. Trimming stripped 4 bases from V and 5 bases from J, with 13 bases between. CDR3 length equals 14 residues.

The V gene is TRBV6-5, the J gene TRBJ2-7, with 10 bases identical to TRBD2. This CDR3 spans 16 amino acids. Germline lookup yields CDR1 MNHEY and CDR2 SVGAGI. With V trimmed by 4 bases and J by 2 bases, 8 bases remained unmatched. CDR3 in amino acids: CASSFAPTSGTYEQYF. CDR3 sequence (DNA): TGTGCCAGCAGTTTCGCCCCCACTAGCGGGACCTACGAGCAGTACTTC.

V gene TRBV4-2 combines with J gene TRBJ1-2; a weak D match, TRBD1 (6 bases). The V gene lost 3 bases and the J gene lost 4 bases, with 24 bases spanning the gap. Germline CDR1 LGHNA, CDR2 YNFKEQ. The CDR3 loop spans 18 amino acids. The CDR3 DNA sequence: TGTGCCAGCAGCCAGCCAGGAGAGGGGGGGAATGGGGGCTATGGCTACACCTTC. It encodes CASSQPGEGGNGGYGYTF.

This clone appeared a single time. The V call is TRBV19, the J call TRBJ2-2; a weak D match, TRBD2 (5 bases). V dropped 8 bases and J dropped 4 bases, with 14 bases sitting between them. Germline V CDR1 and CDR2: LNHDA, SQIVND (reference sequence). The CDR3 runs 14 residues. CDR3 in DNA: TGTGCCAGTTGCACCCCTCGGGGCACCGGGGAGCTGTTTTTT. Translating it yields CASCTPRGTGELFF.

This CDR3 is CASSSLGNEQFF. As DNA, the CDR3 is TGTGCCAGCAGTTCTCTAGGAAATGAGCAGTTCTTC. The chain has TRBV6-5 and TRBJ2-1; D unclear. Trimming took 4 bases from V and 7 from J, leaving 8 bases between them. The CDR3 extends over 12 amino acids. CDR1 is MNHEY, CDR2 SVGAGI, per germline.

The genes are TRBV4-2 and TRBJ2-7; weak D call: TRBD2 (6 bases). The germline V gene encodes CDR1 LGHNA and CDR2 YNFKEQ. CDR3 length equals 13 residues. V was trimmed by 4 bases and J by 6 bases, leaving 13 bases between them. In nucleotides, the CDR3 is TGTGCCAGCAGCCGAGGACTATTTGGCGAGCAGTACTTC. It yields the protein CASSRGLFGEQYF.

CDR3 region: CSVGGAGGSYNEQFF. The DNA for the CDR3 is TGCAGCGTTGGAGGGGCAGGGGGCTCCTACAATGAGCAGTTCTTC. The V and J genes are TRBV29-1 and TRBJ2-1, with 7 bases matching TRBD1. V shed 4 bases, J shed 0 bases, and the junction held 6 bases outside the gene matches. Germline values: CDR1 SQVTM, CDR2 ANQGSEA. The CDR3 loop spans 15 amino acids.

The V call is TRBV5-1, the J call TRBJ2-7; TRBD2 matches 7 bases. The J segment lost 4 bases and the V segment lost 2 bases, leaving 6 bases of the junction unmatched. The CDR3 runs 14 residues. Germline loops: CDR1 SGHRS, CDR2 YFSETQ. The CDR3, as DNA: TGCGCCAGCAGCTTTGGACTAGATTGGTACGAGCAGTACTTC. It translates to CASSFGLDWYEQYF.

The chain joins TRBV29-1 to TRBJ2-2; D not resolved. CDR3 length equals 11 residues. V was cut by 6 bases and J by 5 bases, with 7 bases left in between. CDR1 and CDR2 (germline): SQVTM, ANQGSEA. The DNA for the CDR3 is TGCAGCGTCGCGGAAACCGGGGAGCTGTTTTTT. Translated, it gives CSVAETGELFF.

The CDR3: CASRPGLLNTEAFF. The CDR3 DNA reads TGCGCCAGCAGACCGGGACTGTTGAACACTGAAGCTTTCTTT. The chain recombines TRBV10-2 with TRBJ1-1; D possibly corresponds to TRBD1 (5 bases). Germline CDR1 WSHSY, CDR2 SAAADI. V lost 6 bases and J 0 bases, leaving 11 bases between the germline ends. The CDR3 covers 14 residues.

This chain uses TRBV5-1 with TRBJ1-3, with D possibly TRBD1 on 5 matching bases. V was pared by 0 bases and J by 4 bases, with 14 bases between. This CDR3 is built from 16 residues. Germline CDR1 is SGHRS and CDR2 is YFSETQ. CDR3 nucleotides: TGCGCCAGCAGCTTGGGGGTCCAGGGAAACGGAAACACCATATATTTT. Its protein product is CASSLGVQGNGNTIYF.

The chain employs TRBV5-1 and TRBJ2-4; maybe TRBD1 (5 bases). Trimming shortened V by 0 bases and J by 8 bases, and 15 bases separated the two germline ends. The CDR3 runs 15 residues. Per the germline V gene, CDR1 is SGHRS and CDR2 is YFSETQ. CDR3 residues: CASSLGQGSFDIQYF. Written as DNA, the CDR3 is TGCGCCAGCAGCTTGGGGCAGGGAAGTTTTGACATTCAGTACTTC.

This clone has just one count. CDR3 sequence: CASSLHGELNTEAFF. The CDR3 nucleotides read TGTGCCAGCAGCCTCCATGGGGAGTTGAACACTGAAGCTTTCTTT. The rearrangement uses TRBV11-3 and TRBJ1-1; D is unresolved. The CDR3 covers 15 residues. The germline V gene encodes CDR1 SGHNT and CDR2 YENEEA. V was trimmed by 5 bases and J by 0 bases, leaving 13 bases between them. Variable domain in full (rest from reference TRBV11-3 and TRBJ1-1): EAGVVQSPRYKIIEKKQPVAFWCNPISGHNTLYWYLQNLGQGPELLIRYENEEAVDDSQLPKDRFSAERLKGVDSTLKIQPAELGDSAVYLCASSLHGELNTEAFFGQGTRLTVV.

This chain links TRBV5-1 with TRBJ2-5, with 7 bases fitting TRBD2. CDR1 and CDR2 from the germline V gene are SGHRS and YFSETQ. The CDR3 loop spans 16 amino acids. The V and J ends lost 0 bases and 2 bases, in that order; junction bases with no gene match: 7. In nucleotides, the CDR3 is TGCGCCAGCAGCTTGGTTGGGGGAGGGGCTCAAGAGACCCAGTACTTC. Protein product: CASSLVGGGAQETQYF.

CDR3: CASSYPEAPEAFF. CDR3 in DNA: TGTGCCAGCAGCTACCCGGAGGCGCCTGAAGCTTTCTTT. The V call is TRBV5-4, the J call TRBJ1-1; no firm D call. The CDR3 extends over 13 amino acids. V lost 3 bases and J 6 bases, leaving 12 bases between the germline ends. The germline gives CDR1 SGHNT, CDR2 YYREEE (reference sequence).

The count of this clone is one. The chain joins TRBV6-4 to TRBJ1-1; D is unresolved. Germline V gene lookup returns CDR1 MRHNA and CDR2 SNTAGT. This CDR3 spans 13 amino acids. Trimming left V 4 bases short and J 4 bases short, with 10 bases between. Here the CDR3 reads CASSAKGGTEAFF. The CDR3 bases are TGTGCCAGCAGTGCTAAGGGAGGCACTGAAGCTTTCTTT.

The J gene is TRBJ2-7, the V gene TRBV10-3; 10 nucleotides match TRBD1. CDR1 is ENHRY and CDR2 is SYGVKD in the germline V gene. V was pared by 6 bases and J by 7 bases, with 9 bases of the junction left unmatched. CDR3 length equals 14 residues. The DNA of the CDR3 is TGTGCCATCAGCCCCTTGGGGACAGGGGTTGAGCAGTACTTC. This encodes CAISPLGTGVEQYF.

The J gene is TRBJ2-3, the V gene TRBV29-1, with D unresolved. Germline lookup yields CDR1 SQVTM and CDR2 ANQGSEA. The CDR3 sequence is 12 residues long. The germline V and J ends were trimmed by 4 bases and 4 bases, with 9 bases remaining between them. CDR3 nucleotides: TGCAGCGTTGCCGACTTTTCAGATACGCAGTATTTT. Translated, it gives CSVADFSDTQYF.

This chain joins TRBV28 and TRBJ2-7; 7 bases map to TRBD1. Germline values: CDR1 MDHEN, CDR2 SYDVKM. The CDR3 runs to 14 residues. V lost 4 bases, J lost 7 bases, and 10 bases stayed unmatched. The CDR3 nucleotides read TGTGCCAGCAGTTCCACAGGGGCCCCTCGGGAGCAGTACTTC. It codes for CASSSTGAPREQYF. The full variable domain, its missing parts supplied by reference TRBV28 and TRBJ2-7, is DVKVTQSSRYLVKRTGEKVFLECVQDMDHENMFWYRQDPGLGLRLIYFSYDVKMKEKGDIPEGYSVSREKKERFSLILESASTNQTSMYLCASSSTGAPREQYFGPGTRLTVT.

CDR3 DNA sequence: TGTGTCGCGATTGACGCAGCCCGGGGCTATGGCTACACCTTC. This translates into CVAIDAARGYGYTF. The J gene is TRBJ1-2, the V gene TRBV11-2; D gene uncertain. Per the germline V gene, CDR1 is SGHAT and CDR2 is FQNNGV. CDR3 length: 14 residues.

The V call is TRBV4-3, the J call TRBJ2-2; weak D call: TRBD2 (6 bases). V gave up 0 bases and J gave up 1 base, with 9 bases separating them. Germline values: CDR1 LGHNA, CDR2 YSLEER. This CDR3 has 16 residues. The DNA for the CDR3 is TGCGCCAGCAGCCAAGATTTAGCGGAGAACACCGGGGAGCTGTTTTTT. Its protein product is CASSQDLAENTGELFF.

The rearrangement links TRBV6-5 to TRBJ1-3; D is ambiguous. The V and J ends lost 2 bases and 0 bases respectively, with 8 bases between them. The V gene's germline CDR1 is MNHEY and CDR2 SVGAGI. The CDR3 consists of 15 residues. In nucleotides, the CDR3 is TGTGCCAGCAGTTACCTCTTCGGCTCTGGAAACACCATATATTTT. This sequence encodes CASSYLFGSGNTIYF.

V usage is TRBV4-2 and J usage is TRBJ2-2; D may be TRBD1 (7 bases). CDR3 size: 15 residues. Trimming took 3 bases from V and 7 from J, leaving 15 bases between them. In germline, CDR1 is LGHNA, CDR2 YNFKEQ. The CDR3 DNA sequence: TGTGCCAGCAGCCACCCGACAGGGCGGGGCGGGGAGCTGTTTTTT. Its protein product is CASSHPTGRGGELFF.

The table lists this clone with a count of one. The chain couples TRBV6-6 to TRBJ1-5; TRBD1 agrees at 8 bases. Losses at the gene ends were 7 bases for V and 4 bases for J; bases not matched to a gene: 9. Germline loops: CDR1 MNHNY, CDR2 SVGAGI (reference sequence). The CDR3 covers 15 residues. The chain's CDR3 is CASNHGQGANQPQHF. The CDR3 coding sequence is TGTGCCAGCAACCACGGGCAGGGGGCGAATCAGCCCCAGCATTTT.